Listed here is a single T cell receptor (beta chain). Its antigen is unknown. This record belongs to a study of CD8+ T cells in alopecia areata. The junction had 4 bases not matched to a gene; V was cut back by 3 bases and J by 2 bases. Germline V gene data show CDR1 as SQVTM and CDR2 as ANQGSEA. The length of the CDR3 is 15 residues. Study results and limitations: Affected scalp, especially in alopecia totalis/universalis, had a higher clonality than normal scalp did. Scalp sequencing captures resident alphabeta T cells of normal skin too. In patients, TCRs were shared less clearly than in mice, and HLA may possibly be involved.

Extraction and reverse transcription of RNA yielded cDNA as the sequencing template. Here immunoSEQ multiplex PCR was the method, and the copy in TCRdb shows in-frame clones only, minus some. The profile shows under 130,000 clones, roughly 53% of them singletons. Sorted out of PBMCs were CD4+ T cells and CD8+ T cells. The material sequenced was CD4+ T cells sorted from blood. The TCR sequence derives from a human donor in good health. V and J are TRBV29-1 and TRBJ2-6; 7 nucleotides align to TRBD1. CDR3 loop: CSVEPTGTGANVLTF. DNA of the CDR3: TGCAGCGTTGAGCCGACAGGGACTGGGGCCAACGTCCTGACTTTC.